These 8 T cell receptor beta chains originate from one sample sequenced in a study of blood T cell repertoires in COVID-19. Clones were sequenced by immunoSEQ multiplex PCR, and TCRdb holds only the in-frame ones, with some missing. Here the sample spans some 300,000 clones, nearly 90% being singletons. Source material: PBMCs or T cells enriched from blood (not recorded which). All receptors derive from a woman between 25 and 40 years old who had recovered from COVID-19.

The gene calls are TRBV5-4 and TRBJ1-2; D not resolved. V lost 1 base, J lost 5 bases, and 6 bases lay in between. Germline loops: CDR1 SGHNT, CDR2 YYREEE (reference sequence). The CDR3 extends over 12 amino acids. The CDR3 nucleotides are TGTGCCAGCAGCTTGCGAGGGTATGGCTACACCTTC. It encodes CASSLRGYGYTF.

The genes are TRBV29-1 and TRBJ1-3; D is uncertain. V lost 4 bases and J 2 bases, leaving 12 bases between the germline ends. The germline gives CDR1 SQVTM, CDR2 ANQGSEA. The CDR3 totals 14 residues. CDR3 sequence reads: CSVVMDYPGNTIYF. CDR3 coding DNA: TGCAGCGTTGTTATGGACTATCCTGGAAACACCATATATTTT. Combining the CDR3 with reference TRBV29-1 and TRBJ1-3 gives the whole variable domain SAVISQKPSRDICQRGTSLTIQCQVDSQVTMMFWYRQQPGQSLTLIATANQGSEATYESGFVIDKFPISRPNLTFSTLTVSNMSPEDSSIYLCSVVMDYPGNTIYFGEGSWLTVV.

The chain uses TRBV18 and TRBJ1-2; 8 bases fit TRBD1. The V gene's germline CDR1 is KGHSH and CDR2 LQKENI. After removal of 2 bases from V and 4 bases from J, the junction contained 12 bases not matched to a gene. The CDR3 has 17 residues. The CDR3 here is CASSPVGQDPLGYGYTF. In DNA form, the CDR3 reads TGTGCCAGCTCACCAGTGGGACAGGACCCCCTAGGCTATGGCTACACCTTC. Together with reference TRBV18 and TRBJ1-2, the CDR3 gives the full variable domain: NAGVMQNPRHLVRRRGQEARLRCSPMKGHSHVYWYRQLPEEGLKFMVYLQKENIIDESGMPKERFSAEFPKEGPSILRIQQVVRGDSAAYFCASSPVGQDPLGYGYTFGSGTRLTVV.

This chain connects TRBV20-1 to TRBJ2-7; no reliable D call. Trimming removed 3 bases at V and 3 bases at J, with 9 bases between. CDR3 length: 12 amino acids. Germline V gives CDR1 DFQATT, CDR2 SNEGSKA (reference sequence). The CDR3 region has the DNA TGCAGTGCTAGTCGCAGATACTACGAGCAGTACTTC. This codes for CSASRRYYEQYF.

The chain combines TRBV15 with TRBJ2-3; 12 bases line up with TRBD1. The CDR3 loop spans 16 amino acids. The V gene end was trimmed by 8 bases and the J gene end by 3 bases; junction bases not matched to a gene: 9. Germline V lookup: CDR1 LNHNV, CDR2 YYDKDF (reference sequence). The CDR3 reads CATGPGQGAGTDTQYF. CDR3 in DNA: TGTGCCACCGGACCGGGACAGGGGGCTGGGACAGATACGCAGTATTTT.

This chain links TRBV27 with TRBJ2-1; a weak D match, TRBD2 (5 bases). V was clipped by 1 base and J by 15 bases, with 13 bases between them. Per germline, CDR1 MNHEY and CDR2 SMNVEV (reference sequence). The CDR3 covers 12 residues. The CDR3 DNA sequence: TGTGCCAGCAGTTTATTGCCCGGGAATCGGTTCTTC. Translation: CASSLLPGNRFF.

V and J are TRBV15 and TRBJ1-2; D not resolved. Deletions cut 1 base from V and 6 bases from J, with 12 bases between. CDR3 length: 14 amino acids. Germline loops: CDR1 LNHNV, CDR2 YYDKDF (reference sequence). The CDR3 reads CATSRANREDGYTF. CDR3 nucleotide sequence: TGTGCCACCAGCAGAGCGAACCGGGAGGATGGCTACACCTTC.

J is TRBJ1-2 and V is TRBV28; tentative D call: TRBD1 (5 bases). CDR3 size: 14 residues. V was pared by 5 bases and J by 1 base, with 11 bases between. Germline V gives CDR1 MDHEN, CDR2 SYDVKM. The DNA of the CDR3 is TGTGCCAGCAGTGATGGGGGACTTAACTATGGCTACACCTTC. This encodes CASSDGGLNYGYTF.